This T cell receptor (beta chain) was recovered during a study of T cells in Graves' hyperthyroidism and ophthalmopathy. Study context: Sampling of peripheral blood happened at initial diagnosis, prior to any treatment.

V was clipped by 6 bases and J by 7 bases, with 12 bases between them. Germline assignment: CDR1 SNHLY and CDR2 FYNNEI. The CDR3 length is 12 residues. This clonotype came up many times. As yet, its antigen is unknown. Overall study findings and caveats: Most expanded thyroid clonotypes above 0.001 also appeared in blood.

Researchers took RNA transcripts and amplified the TCR beta CDR3 regions from them. When the TCR CDR3 underwent first-round RT-PCR, the HTBI primer set was used. In TCRdb, the multiplex PCR reads were re-called with MiXCR into one record per CDR3 protein. This sample yields about 380,000 distinct CDR3 sequences, of which about 15% are seen a single time; about 10% belongs to the top ten. Used for diagnoses were clinical symptoms, serum thyroxine and TRAb, thyroid ultrasound and orbital computed tomography. The sequence came from a woman aged 60-75 years with Graves' hyperthyroidism. This sequence joins TRBV2 and TRBJ1-2; a possible D gene is TRBD1 (5 bases). Sequenced input: blood. CDR3 nucleotides: TGTGCCAGCAGCGCAGGGACTTTTGGCTACACCTTC. Translation: CASSAGTFGYTF.